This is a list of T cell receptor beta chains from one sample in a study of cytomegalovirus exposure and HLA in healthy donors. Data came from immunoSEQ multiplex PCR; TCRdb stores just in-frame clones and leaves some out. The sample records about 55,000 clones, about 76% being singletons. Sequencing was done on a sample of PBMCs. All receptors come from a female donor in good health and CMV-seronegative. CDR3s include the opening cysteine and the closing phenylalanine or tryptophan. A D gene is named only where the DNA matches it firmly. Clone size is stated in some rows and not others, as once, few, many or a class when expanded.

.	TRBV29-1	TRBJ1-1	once	CSVEGRLNTEAFF	TGCAGCGTTGAAGGGCGGCTGAACACTGAAGCTTTCTTT
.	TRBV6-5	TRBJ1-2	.	CASSYGGAVSYGYTF	TGTGCCAGCAGCTACGGCGGAGCCGTAAGCTATGGCTACACCTTC
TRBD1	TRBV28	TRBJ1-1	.	CASSLFRTGDRVTLNTEAFF	TGTGCCAGCAGTTTATTTAGGACAGGCGACCGAGTAACCCTGAACACTGAAGCTTTCTTT
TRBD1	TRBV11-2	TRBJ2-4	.	CASSRQGEAKNIQYF	TGTGCCAGCAGCAGACAGGGAGAAGCCAAAAACATTCAGTACTTC
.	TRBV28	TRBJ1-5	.	CASSQWTVDRQPQHF	TGTGCCAGCAGCCAATGGACAGTTGATCGGCAGCCCCAGCATTTT
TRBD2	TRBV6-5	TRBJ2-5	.	CASSPTSGRQTQYF	TGTGCCAGCAGTCCGACTAGCGGGAGGCAGACCCAGTACTTC
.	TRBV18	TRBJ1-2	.	CASSPETELGNGYTF	TGTGCCAGCTCACCAGAGACAGAGTTGGGGAATGGCTACACCTTC
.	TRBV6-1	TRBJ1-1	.	CASSPKTTGNTEAFF	TGTGCCAGCAGCCCGAAAACGACGGGGAACACTGAAGCTTTCTTT
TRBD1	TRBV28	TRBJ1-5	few	CASSFQGVIASGNQPQHF	TGTGCCAGCAGTTTTCAGGGGGTAATCGCAAGTGGCAATCAGCCCCAGCATTTT
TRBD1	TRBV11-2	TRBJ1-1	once	CASSPNRGQTEAFF	TGTGCCAGCAGCCCGAACAGGGGTCAAACTGAAGCTTTCTTT
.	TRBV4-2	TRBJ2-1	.	CASSPGRDSYNEQFF	TGTGCCAGCAGCCCAGGCCGGGACTCGTACAATGAGCAGTTCTTC
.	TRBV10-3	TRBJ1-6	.	CAISESLDNNSPLHF	TGTGCCATCAGTGAGTCGCTAGATAATAATTCACCCCTCCACTTT
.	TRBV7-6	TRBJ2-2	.	CASSLGQGRVTGELFF	TGTGCCAGCAGCTTAGGACAGGGGAGGGTCACCGGGGAGCTGTTTTTT
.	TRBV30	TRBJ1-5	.	CAWSASAGAAYQPQHF	TGTGCCTGGAGTGCTTCGGCAGGGGCCGCTTATCAGCCCCAGCATTTT
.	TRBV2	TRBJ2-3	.	CASSPQDTQYF	TGTGCCAGCAGCCCCCAAGATACGCAGTATTTT
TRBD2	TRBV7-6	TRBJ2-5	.	CASSFKLRSGVMYQETQYF	TGTGCCAGCAGCTTCAAGCTGCGTAGCGGGGTGATGTACCAAGAGACCCAGTACTTC
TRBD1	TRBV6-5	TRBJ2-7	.	CASKNGQGQNYEQYF	TGTGCCAGCAAAAACGGACAGGGTCAAAACTACGAGCAGTACTTC
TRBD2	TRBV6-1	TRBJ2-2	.	CASKRELTGELFF	TGTGCCAGCAAGCGGGAGTTAACCGGGGAGCTGTTTTTT
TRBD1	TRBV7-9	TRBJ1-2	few	CASSLPRQGPSYTF	TGTGCCAGCAGCTTACCCCGACAGGGACCCAGCTACACCTTC
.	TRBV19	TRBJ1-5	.	CASSILGGGTEQPQHF	TGTGCCAGTAGTATACTAGGGGGGGGAACAGAGCAGCCCCAGCATTTT
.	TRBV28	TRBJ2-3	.	CASSFVQGWATNTDTQYF	TGTGCCAGCAGTTTCGTACAGGGTTGGGCCACAAACACAGATACGCAGTATTTT
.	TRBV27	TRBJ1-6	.	CASGAGPYNSPLHF	TGTGCCAGCGGGGCAGGGCCTTATAATTCACCCCTCCACTTT
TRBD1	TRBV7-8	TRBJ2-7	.	CASRVRDRAGEQYF	TGTGCCAGCAGGGTTAGGGACAGGGCGGGGGAGCAGTACTTC
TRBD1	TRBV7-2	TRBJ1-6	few	CASSSGTGGRSPLHF	TGTGCCAGCAGCTCCGGGACAGGGGGCAGATCACCCCTCCACTTT
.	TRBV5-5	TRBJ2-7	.	CASSLGRDITYEQYF	TGTGCCAGCAGCTTAGGTCGGGACATCACCTACGAGCAGTACTTC
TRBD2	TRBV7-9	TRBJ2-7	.	CASSLAGTSGMGEQYF	TGTGCCAGCAGCTTAGCTGGGACTAGCGGGATGGGGGAGCAGTACTTC
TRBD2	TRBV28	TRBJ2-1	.	CASSLITGGGEQFF	TGTGCCAGCAGTTTAATAACGGGGGGTGGTGAGCAGTTCTTC
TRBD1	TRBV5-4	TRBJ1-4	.	CASSHRDRDEKLFF	TGTGCCAGCAGCCACCGGGACAGGGATGAAAAACTGTTTTTT
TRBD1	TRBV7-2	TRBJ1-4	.	CASSRQGATNEKLFF	TGTGCCAGCAGCCGACAGGGTGCAACTAATGAAAAACTGTTTTTT
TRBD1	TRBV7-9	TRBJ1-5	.	CASGPTGVQPQHF	TGTGCCAGCGGCCCAACAGGGGTACAGCCCCAGCATTTT
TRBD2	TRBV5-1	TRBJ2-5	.	CASSLGTGGQETQYF	TGCGCCAGCAGCTTGGGAACGGGGGGGCAAGAGACCCAGTACTTC
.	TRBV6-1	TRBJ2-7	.	CASSPGGLIYEQYF	TGTGCCAGCAGCCCAGGGGGGTTAATCTACGAGCAGTACTTC
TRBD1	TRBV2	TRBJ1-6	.	CASRVTGRQSPLHF	TGTGCCAGCAGGGTGACAGGGCGGCAATCACCCCTCCACTTT
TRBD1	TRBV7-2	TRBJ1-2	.	CASSQIRDRDYGYTF	TGTGCCAGCAGTCAAATCCGGGACAGGGACTATGGCTACACCTTC
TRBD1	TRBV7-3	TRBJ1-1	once	CASSSQGGNTEAFF	TGTGCCAGCAGCTCACAGGGGGGAAACACTGAAGCTTTCTTT
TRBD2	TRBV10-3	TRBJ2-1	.	CAISAAGGRNEQFF	TGTGCCATCAGTGCAGCGGGGGGGCGGAATGAGCAGTTCTTC
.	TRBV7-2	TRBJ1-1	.	CASSFTRGPNTEAFF	TGTGCCAGCAGCTTTACAAGAGGGCCGAACACTGAAGCTTTCTTT
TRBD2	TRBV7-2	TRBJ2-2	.	CASSWTSGGVDTGELFF	TGTGCCAGCAGCTGGACTAGCGGGGGGGTAGATACCGGGGAGCTGTTTTTT
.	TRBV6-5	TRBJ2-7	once	CASRQGAGGYEQYF	TGTGCCAGCAGACAGGGGGCGGGGGGTTACGAGCAGTACTTC
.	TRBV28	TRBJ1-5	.	CASSLIRTEHYSNQPQHF	TGTGCCAGCAGTTTAATCCGGACAGAACATTATAGCAATCAGCCCCAGCATTTT
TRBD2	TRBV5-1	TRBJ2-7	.	CASSLVTGLAGGNEQYF	TGCGCCAGCAGCCTAGTTACGGGACTAGCGGGGGGTAACGAGCAGTACTTC
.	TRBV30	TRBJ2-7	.	CAWSRSSYEQYF	TGTGCCTGGAGTAGATCCTCCTACGAGCAGTACTTC
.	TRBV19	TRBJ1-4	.	CASSMRQRATNEKLFF	TGTGCCAGTAGTATGCGACAGAGAGCAACTAATGAAAAACTGTTTTTT
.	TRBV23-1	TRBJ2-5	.	CASSQDPPRDQETQYF	TGCGCCAGCAGTCAAGACCCCCCCCGGGATCAAGAGACCCAGTACTTC
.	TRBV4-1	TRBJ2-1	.	CASSLAPQGGNEQFF	TGCGCCAGCAGCCTAGCCCCACAGGGCGGCAATGAGCAGTTCTTC
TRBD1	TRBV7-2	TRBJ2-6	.	CASIRQGSSGANVLTF	TGTGCCAGCATCCGACAGGGGAGCTCTGGGGCCAACGTCCTGACTTTC
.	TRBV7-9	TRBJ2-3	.	CASSPGFLGDGTDTQYF	TGTGCCAGCAGCCCGGGCTTTTTGGGAGATGGCACAGATACGCAGTATTTT
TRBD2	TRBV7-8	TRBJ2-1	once	CASSSSTSGGFNEQFF	TGTGCCAGCAGCTCTTCAACTAGCGGGGGGTTCAATGAGCAGTTCTTC
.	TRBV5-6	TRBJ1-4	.	CASSIDRGREKLFF	TGTGCCAGCAGCATTGATCGGGGTCGCGAAAAACTGTTTTTT
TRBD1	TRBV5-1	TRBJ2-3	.	CASSSGTAADTQYF	TGCGCCAGCAGCTCAGGGACAGCAGCAGATACGCAGTATTTT
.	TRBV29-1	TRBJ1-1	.	CSVGEGNTEAFF	TGCAGCGTTGGGGAGGGGAACACTGAAGCTTTCTTT
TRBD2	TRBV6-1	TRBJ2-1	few	CASSPGEGSYNEQFF	TGTGCCAGCAGCCCCGGGGAGGGCTCCTACAATGAGCAGTTCTTC
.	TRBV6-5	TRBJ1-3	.	CASSYSGRGGNTIYF	TGTGCCAGCAGTTACTCGGGCCGGGGTGGAAACACCATATATTTT
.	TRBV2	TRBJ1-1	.	CASPNRQGRGAFF	TGTGCCAGCCCCAACCGCCAGGGGAGGGGAGCTTTCTTT